The 28 T cell receptor beta chains below all came from one sample that was sequenced in a study of T cells in narcolepsy. The data were produced by immunoSEQ multiplex PCR, yet TCRdb's version contains in-frame clones alone and is incomplete. The top ten hold roughly 1.7% of the sample, which has 37,000 or so clones, about 85% seen once. The source material was CD45RA- memory CD4+ T cells from PBMCs. The source is a human donor with narcolepsy.

V usage is TRBV11-3 and J usage is TRBJ2-2; no firm D call. CDR1 and CDR2 (germline): SGHNT, YENEEA. CDR3 length: 13 amino acids. V shed 0 bases and J shed 7 bases, with 6 bases lying between them. The CDR3 DNA reads TGTGCCAGCAGCTTAGAAAGTTTCGGGGAGCTGTTTTTT. It codes for CASSLESFGELFF.

The chain uses TRBV4-1 and TRBJ1-5; D gene ambiguous. The CDR3 loop spans 15 amino acids. V dropped 1 base and J dropped 4 bases, with 11 bases sitting between them. CDR1 and CDR2 (germline): MGHRA, YSYEKL. The chain's CDR3 is CASSQGELGNQPQHF. The CDR3 bases are TGCGCCAGCAGCCAAGGGGAGTTGGGAAATCAGCCCCAGCATTTT.

The table lists this clone with a few counts. Other nucleotide sequences in the sample specify the same CDR3. The chain has TRBV6-1 and TRBJ1-1, with D unclear. The length of the CDR3 is 12 residues. V was shortened by 4 bases and J by 4 bases, with 7 bases between the two germline ends. Germline CDR1 is MNHNS and CDR2 is SASEGT. The CDR3 region has the DNA TGTGCCAGCAGTGTGGGTGGCACTGAAGCTTTCTTT. Encoded protein: CASSVGGTEAFF.

This clone was picked up one time. The chain is built from TRBV7-8 and TRBJ2-7; 12 nucleotides agree with TRBD1. Unmatched junction bases numbered 12, after V lost 1 base and J lost 2 bases. CDR3 length equals 19 residues. Germline V CDR1 and CDR2: SGHVS, FQNEAQ. The CDR3 is CASSLGTGQGAFPTYEQYF. Here the CDR3 DNA reads TGTGCCAGCAGCTTAGGGACGGGACAGGGGGCGTTTCCAACCTACGAGCAGTACTTC.

This sequence joins TRBV5-6 and TRBJ1-1; D remains unclear. There are 15 residues in the CDR3. CDR1 and CDR2 (germline): SGHDT, YYEEEE. V lost 6 bases and J 2 bases, leaving 17 bases between the germline ends. Here the CDR3 reads CASTPRARGNTEAFF. The CDR3 nucleotides are TGTGCCAGCACCCCACGGGCACGGGGTAACACTGAAGCTTTCTTT.

The rearrangement joins TRBV4-2 to TRBJ2-7; 9 bases fit TRBD2. Looked up from germline, CDR1 is LGHNA and CDR2 is YNFKEQ. The J segment lost 8 bases and the V segment lost 1 base, leaving 9 bases of the junction unmatched. This CDR3 is 15 amino acids long. DNA for the CDR3: TGTGCCAGCAGCCAAGTGGCTAGCGGGGCTGAGAAGCAGTACTTC. This codes for CASSQVASGAEKQYF.

The CDR3 DNA is TGTGCCAGCAGCGACCCGGGGGTAGACGGCCTTGGGAAAAAACTGTTTTTT. Its translation is CASSDPGVDGLGKKLFF. This chain joins TRBV4-2 and TRBJ1-4; D is possibly TRBD1 (5 bases). In germline, CDR1 is LGHNA, CDR2 YNFKEQ. V was pared by 5 bases and J by 9 bases, with 25 bases between. The length of the CDR3 is 17 residues.

This chain joins TRBV4-2 and TRBJ2-1, with no clear D. Germline CDR1 reads LGHNA; CDR2 reads YNFKEQ. This CDR3 is 14 amino acids long. Trimming left V 1 base short and J 2 bases short, with 6 bases between. CDR3 bases: TGTGCCAGCAGCCAAGGCAGTACCTACAATGAGCAGTTCTTC. Its protein is CASSQGSTYNEQFF.

The gene calls are TRBV28 and TRBJ2-5; TRBD2 matches 9 bases. Trimming removed 6 bases from V and 4 bases from J; junction bases left unmatched: 3. Germline V gene lookup returns CDR1 MDHEN and CDR2 SYDVKM. The CDR3 is made up of 13 amino acids. In DNA, the CDR3 is TGTGCCAGCAGGTCGGGACTAGCAGAGACCCAGTACTTC. It is translated as CASRSGLAETQYF.

The J gene is TRBJ1-2, the V gene TRBV19; the D is unclear. This CDR3 has 12 residues. Germline CDR1 and CDR2: LNHDA and SQIVND (reference sequence). V dropped 9 bases and J dropped 3 bases, with 11 bases sitting between them. CDR3 sequence (DNA): TGTGCCAGGAATACAGATCACTATGGCTACACCTTC. Residues: CARNTDHYGYTF.

The genes are TRBV10-3 and TRBJ2-3; 9 bases match TRBD1. Trimming took 10 bases from V and 4 from J; bases not matched to a gene: 12. The CDR3 covers 15 residues. Germline V lookup: CDR1 ENHRY, CDR2 SYGVKD. CDR3 amino acids: CATSTGGRGADTQYF. CDR3 in DNA: TGTGCCACCTCGACAGGGGGGCGCGGGGCAGATACGCAGTATTTT.

The chain couples TRBV6-1 to TRBJ2-2; TRBD1 matches 7 bases. The CDR3 runs 15 residues. Germline trimming cut 6 bases from V and 7 bases from J; bases unmatched to any gene: 11. The germline V gene encodes CDR1 MNHNS and CDR2 SASEGT. CDR3 residues: CASRRAPGQSGELFF. The CDR3 DNA reads TGTGCCAGCAGACGCGCTCCGGGACAGAGCGGGGAGCTGTTTTTT.

This clone was seen only once. The genes are TRBV28 and TRBJ1-5; D ambiguous. Germline values: CDR1 MDHEN, CDR2 SYDVKM. The CDR3 runs to 12 residues. Trimming took off 7 bases at V and 7 bases at J, with 11 bases between the two ends. The CDR3, as DNA: TGTGCCAGCAACGAGGCTAGGCAGCCCCAGCATTTT. The encoded protein is CASNEARQPQHF.

The V gene is TRBV5-1, the J gene TRBJ2-1, with 8 nucleotides matching TRBD2. The germline V gene encodes CDR1 SGHRS and CDR2 YFSETQ. V lost 1 base to trimming and J lost 8 bases; unmatched junction nucleotides: 11. This CDR3 is built from 16 residues. CDR3 residues: CASSLNLRGARDEQFF. The CDR3 region has the DNA TGCGCCAGCAGCTTGAATTTGCGGGGGGCGAGGGATGAGCAGTTCTTC. The whole variable domain, remainder taken from reference TRBV5-1 and TRBJ2-1, is KAGVTQTPRYLIKTRGQQVTLSCSPISGHRSVSWYQQTPGQGLQFLFEYFSETQRNKGNFPGRFSGRQFSNSRSEMNVSTLELGDSALYLCASSLNLRGARDEQFFGPGTRLTVL.

The gene calls are TRBV19 and TRBJ1-2, with a possible D match to TRBD1 (5 bases). CDR1 and CDR2 (germline): LNHDA, SQIVND (reference sequence). The CDR3 runs to 12 residues. V lost 3 bases and J lost 7, with 9 bases in between. This CDR3 is CASSISGGGYTF. DNA for the CDR3: TGTGCCAGTAGTATTTCCGGGGGTGGCTACACCTTC.

J is TRBJ2-1 and V is TRBV11-2; 8 bases map to TRBD2. J lost 3 bases, V lost 1 base, and 2 bases had no gene match. CDR1 is SGHAT, CDR2 FQNNGV, per germline. CDR3 length equals 15 residues. The CDR3 loop reads CASSLGRGVYNEQFF. In DNA form, the CDR3 reads TGTGCCAGCAGCTTAGGGCGGGGGGTCTACAATGAGCAGTTCTTC.

This clone was detected only once. This sequence joins TRBV6-6 and TRBJ2-3; 11 bases are a match to TRBD2. V was pared by 7 bases and J by 2 bases, with 5 bases of the junction left unmatched. Germline V gene sequence: CDR1 MNHNY, CDR2 SVGAGI (reference sequence). The CDR3 sequence is 15 residues long. CDR3 amino acids: CASTLAGGPTDTQYF. As DNA, the CDR3 is TGTGCCAGCACCCTAGCGGGGGGCCCCACAGATACGCAGTATTTT.

This clone turned up a few times. The chain joins TRBV6-1 to TRBJ2-5; D could derive from TRBD1 or TRBD2 (5 bases each). Germline V lookup: CDR1 MNHNS, CDR2 SASEGT. V was clipped by 6 bases and J by 9 bases, with 17 bases between them. The CDR3 spans 13 residues. Written as DNA, the CDR3 is TGTGCCAGCAGAGGGGCTAGCCGGTGGGCCCAGTACTTC. This translates into CASRGASRWAQYF.

The chain uses TRBV4-1 and TRBJ2-1, with D perhaps being TRBD1 or TRBD2 (5 bases each). V was clipped by 10 bases and J by 7 bases, with 17 bases between them. This CDR3 contains 13 residues. CDR1 is MGHRA and CDR2 is YSYEKL in the germline V gene. The CDR3 DNA reads TGCGCCACCCTGGGGGAGACAGTAAATGAGCAGTTCTTC. Amino acids: CATLGETVNEQFF.

This clone was recorded once. The genes are TRBV11-3 and TRBJ2-7; D uncertain. From germline, CDR1 is SGHNT and CDR2 YENEEA. Between the trimmed V and J ends, which lost 5 bases and 1 base, there was a span of 15 bases. The CDR3 is made up of 15 amino acids. The CDR3 spells CASSITDLSSYEQYF. In DNA form, the CDR3 reads TGTGCCAGCAGCATTACGGACCTTAGTTCCTACGAGCAGTACTTC.

The chain combines TRBV28 with TRBJ1-5; 9 positions agree with TRBD1. The trim removed 6 bases at V and 5 bases at J, leaving 5 bases unmatched. The CDR3 consists of 14 residues. Germline V gene lookup returns CDR1 MDHEN and CDR2 SYDVKM. CDR3 residues: CASRPTGGYQPQHF. The CDR3 coding sequence is TGTGCCAGCAGACCGACAGGGGGGTATCAGCCCCAGCATTTT.

The rearrangement links TRBV7-2 to TRBJ1-6; 7 bases line up with TRBD1. This CDR3 is built from 17 residues. Germline values: CDR1 SGHTA, CDR2 FQGNSA. Trimming took 2 bases from V and 7 from J; bases not matched to a gene: 11. CDR3 amino acids: CASSLPPTQGWNSPLHF. CDR3 coding DNA: TGTGCCAGCAGCTTACCGCCCACACAGGGGTGGAATTCACCCCTCCACTTT.

The chain is built from TRBV29-1 and TRBJ2-6; maybe TRBD2 (6 bases). The CDR3 is made up of 15 amino acids. Per the germline V gene, CDR1 is SQVTM and CDR2 is ANQGSEA. V lost 5 bases to trimming and J lost 1 base, with 12 bases between them. CDR3 nucleotides: TGCAGCGTTCACTTGGGACTTTCTGGGGCCAACGTCCTGACTTTC. This gives the protein CSVHLGLSGANVLTF.

CDR3 in amino acids: CSGRDRLSQETQYF. As DNA, the CDR3 is TGCAGCGGTCGGGACAGGCTGTCCCAAGAGACCCAGTACTTC. The chain recombines TRBV29-1 with TRBJ2-5; 8 bases are a match to TRBD1. The CDR3 length is 14 residues. With 7 bases clipped from V and 1 base from J, the junction kept 8 bases outside the gene matches. Germline lookup yields CDR1 SQVTM and CDR2 ANQGSEA. The full variable domain, in which reference TRBV29-1 and TRBJ2-5 provide the parts outside the CDR3, is SAVISQKPSRDICQRGTSLTIQCQVDSQVTMMFWYRQQPGQSLTLIATANQGSEATYESGFVIDKFPISRPNLTFSTLTVSNMSPEDSSIYLCSGRDRLSQETQYFGPGTRLLVL.

V usage is TRBV4-3 and J usage is TRBJ2-7, with TRBD2 matching over 7 bases. Unmatched junction bases numbered 5, after V lost 4 bases and J lost 2 bases. This CDR3 spans 14 amino acids. CDR1 LGHNA and CDR2 YSLEER come from the germline V gene. The CDR3: CASSPRSGAYEQYF. For the CDR3, the DNA is TGCGCCAGCAGCCCCCGGAGCGGGGCCTACGAGCAGTACTTC.

This clone has just one count. The V gene is TRBV9, the J gene TRBJ2-5, with D possibly being TRBD1 or TRBD2 (5 bases each). The CDR3 is made up of 15 amino acids. The germline CDR1 and CDR2 sequences are SGDLS and YYNGEE. Trimming pared 0 bases from V and 4 bases from J, leaving 13 bases between. CDR3 amino acids: CASSVGQGGGETQYF. The CDR3 DNA is TGTGCCAGCAGCGTAGGGCAGGGTGGGGGAGAGACCCAGTACTTC. The full variable domain, completed using reference TRBV9 and TRBJ2-5, is DSGVTQTPKHLITATGQRVTLRCSPRSGDLSVYWYQQSLDQGLQFLIQYYNGEERAKGNILERFSAQQFPDLHSELNLSSLELGDSALYFCASSVGQGGGETQYFGPGTRLLVL.

The chain has TRBV6-1 and TRBJ1-2; D unresolved. Germline CDR1 and CDR2: MNHNS and SASEGT. Trimming stripped 2 bases from V and 2 bases from J, with 6 bases between. The CDR3 totals 13 residues. The chain's CDR3 is CASSERENYGYTF. CDR3 sequence (DNA): TGTGCCAGCAGTGAAAGGGAGAACTATGGCTACACCTTC.

The chain uses TRBV4-1 and TRBJ2-7; 8 bases map to TRBD1. Germline loops: CDR1 MGHRA, CDR2 YSYEKL. Losses at the gene ends were 0 bases for V and 0 bases for J; bases not matched to a gene: 4. The CDR3 covers 16 residues. CDR3 bases: TGCGCCAGCAGCCAAGATCAGGGGGCCTTCTCCTACGAGCAGTACTTC. Translation: CASSQDQGAFSYEQYF.